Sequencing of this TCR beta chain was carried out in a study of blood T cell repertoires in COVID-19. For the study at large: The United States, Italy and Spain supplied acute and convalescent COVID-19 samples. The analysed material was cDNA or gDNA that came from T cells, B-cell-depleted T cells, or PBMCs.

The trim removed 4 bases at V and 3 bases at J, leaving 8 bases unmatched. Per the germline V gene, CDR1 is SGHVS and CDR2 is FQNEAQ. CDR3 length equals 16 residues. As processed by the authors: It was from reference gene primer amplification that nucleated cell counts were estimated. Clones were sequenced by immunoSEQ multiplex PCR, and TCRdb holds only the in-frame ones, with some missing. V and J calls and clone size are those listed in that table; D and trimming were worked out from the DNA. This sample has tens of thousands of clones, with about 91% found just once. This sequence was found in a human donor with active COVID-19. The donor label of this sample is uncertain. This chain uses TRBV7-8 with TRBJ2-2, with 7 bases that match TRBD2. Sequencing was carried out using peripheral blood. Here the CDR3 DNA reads TGTGCCAGCAGCTCGACACTAGCGATTGACACCGGGGAGCTGTTTTTT. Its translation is CASSSTLAIDTGELFF.